One sample yielded the 23 T cell receptor beta chains listed below, sequenced in a study of blood T cell repertoires in COVID-19. TCRdb's copy holds only in-frame clones and misses some; the assay was immunoSEQ multiplex PCR. Among 70,000 or so clones listed, 85% to 90% were seen once. Sequencing input: peripheral blood. Source of these receptors: a woman of 80 years or more with active or convalescent COVID-19.

The chain combines TRBV6-4 with TRBJ1-5, with D hard to call. The CDR3 spans 12 residues. Germline lookup yields CDR1 MRHNA and CDR2 SNTAGT. The CDR3 DNA reads as TGTGCTTCTCCAGATAGCAATCAGCCCCAGCATTTT. Translated, it gives CASPDSNQPQHF.

V gene TRBV2 combines with J gene TRBJ2-5; TRBD2 agrees at 8 bases. Per the germline V gene, CDR1 is SNHLY and CDR2 is FYNNEI. V dropped 8 bases and J dropped 9; count of bases not matched to a gene: 5. The CDR3 totals 11 residues. The CDR3 region has the DNA TGTGCCAGCGGGCTAGCGGGTCCCCAGTACTTC. This encodes CASGLAGPQYF.

V usage is TRBV28 and J usage is TRBJ1-2, with 7 bases lining up with TRBD1. CDR3 size: 15 residues. V was clipped by 1 base and J by 6 bases; unmatched bases: 8. The V gene's germline CDR1 is MDHEN and CDR2 SYDVKM. Here the CDR3 DNA reads TGTGCCAGCAGTTTATATCAGGACAGGAGAGATGGCTACACCTTC. Its translation is CASSLYQDRRDGYTF.

This clone was counted once. The chain carries TRBV9 and TRBJ1-4; weak D call: TRBD1 (5 bases). This CDR3 contains 14 residues. CDR1 and CDR2 from the germline V gene are SGDLS and YYNGEE. V was pared by 5 bases and J by 5 bases, with 13 bases between. The CDR3 nucleotides read TGTGCCAGCAGTGTGAGTGGGGGGAATGAAAAACTGTTTTTT. It yields the protein CASSVSGGNEKLFF.

This chain joins TRBV2 and TRBJ2-2; 8 bases line up with TRBD1. This CDR3 spans 18 amino acids. Germline V gene lookup returns CDR1 SNHLY and CDR2 FYNNEI. The junction had 13 bases not matched to a gene; V was cut back by 4 bases and J by 3 bases. CDR3 sequence reads: CASSARSPRTGHTGELFF. As DNA, the CDR3 is TGTGCCAGCAGTGCAAGATCCCCCCGGACAGGGCACACCGGGGAGCTGTTTTTT.

This clone was detected only once. The V call is TRBV9, the J call TRBJ2-3; D is possibly TRBD2 (6 bases). Trimming left V 2 bases short and J 3 bases short, with 7 bases between. The CDR3 sequence is 13 residues long. Germline assignment: CDR1 SGDLS and CDR2 YYNGEE. CDR3 in DNA: TGTGCCAGCAGCGTTGGGACTACAGATACGCAGTATTTT. Its protein product is CASSVGTTDTQYF.

The V call is TRBV2, the J call TRBJ2-3, with D possibly being TRBD2 (6 bases). Trimming stripped 4 bases from V and 5 bases from J, with 13 bases between. Looked up from germline, CDR1 is SNHLY and CDR2 is FYNNEI. This CDR3 comprises 14 residues. The CDR3 DNA reads as TGTGCCAGCAGTGCGCGGGATCGGCTAGATACGCAGTATTTT. It codes for CASSARDRLDTQYF. Full variable domain (rest looked up from reference TRBV2 and TRBJ2-3): EPEVTQTPSHQVTQMGQEVILRCVPISNHLYFYWYRQILGQKVEFLVSFYNNEISEKSEIFDDQFSVERPDGSNFTLKIRSTKLEDSAMYFCASSARDRLDTQYFGPGTRLTVL.

The chain is built from TRBV6-2 or TRBV6-3 and TRBJ2-3, with 8 bases identical to TRBD1. The germline V gene has CDR1 MNHEY and CDR2 SVGEGT. The CDR3 consists of 15 residues. The trim removed 2 bases at V and 3 bases at J, leaving 4 bases unmatched. CDR3 DNA: TGTGCCAGCAGTTACGCCTGGACAGGGACAGATACGCAGTATTTT. This codes for CASSYAWTGTDTQYF.

J is TRBJ2-1 and V is TRBV6-5; 7 positions match TRBD1. Per germline, CDR1 MNHEY and CDR2 SVGAGI. After removal of 6 bases from V and 3 bases from J, the junction contained 5 bases not matched to a gene. CDR3 length: 14 amino acids. The CDR3 here is CASRQGFIYNEQFF. In DNA, the CDR3 is TGTGCCAGCAGACAGGGGTTTATCTACAATGAGCAGTTCTTC.

The CDR3 region has the DNA TGCGCCAGCCGATTGGGGAGTCAGCCCCAGCATTTT. Translated: CASRLGSQPQHF. The chain employs TRBV10-1 and TRBJ1-5; D uncertain. The length of the CDR3 is 12 residues. Germline values: CDR1 WNHNN, CDR2 SYGVQD (reference sequence). V was shortened by 8 bases and J by 6 bases, with 11 bases between the two germline ends.

The rearrangement uses TRBV19 and TRBJ1-6; D is uncertain. Trimming took off 0 bases at V and 8 bases at J, with 17 bases between the two ends. Germline V gene sequence: CDR1 LNHDA, CDR2 SQIVND (reference sequence). The CDR3 extends over 17 amino acids. This CDR3 reads CASSIDRTSGGDSPLHF. In nucleotides, the CDR3 is TGTGCCAGTAGTATAGATAGGACCAGCGGCGGGGATTCACCCCTCCACTTT.

The chain couples TRBV7-3 to TRBJ2-1, with a weak D call TRBD2 (5 bases). The V gene's germline CDR1 is SGHTA and CDR2 FQGTGA. V lost 1 base and J lost 2, with 12 bases in between. The CDR3 has 16 residues. The CDR3 region is CASSLNRPEAYNEQFF. CDR3 sequence (DNA): TGTGCCAGCAGCTTAAATAGGCCGGAGGCCTACAATGAGCAGTTCTTC. Full variable domain (missing parts from reference TRBV7-3 and TRBJ2-1): GAGVSQTPSNKVTEKGKYVELRCDPISGHTALYWYRQSLGQGPEFLIYFQGTGAADDSGLPNDRFFAVRPEGSVSTLKIQRTERGDSAVYLCASSLNRPEAYNEQFFGPGTRLTVL.

The chain has TRBV4-3 and TRBJ2-5; 7 nucleotides agree with TRBD2. The germline CDR1 and CDR2 sequences are LGHNA and YSLEER. The CDR3 spans 16 residues. J was trimmed by 3 bases and V by 6 bases; bases with no gene match: 13. Here the CDR3 DNA reads TGCGCCAGCAGTCACTCATTGTCCGGGAGGAAAGAGACCCAGTACTTC. Translation gives CASSHSLSGRKETQYF.

This clone was observed a single time. The CDR3 coding sequence is TGTGCCAGCAGTTTCCTGGGGGGTCGGCTTGAAGCTTTCTTT. Translation: CASSFLGGRLEAFF. The V and J genes are TRBV7-2 and TRBJ1-1, with a possible D match to TRBD1 (5 bases). Between the trimmed V and J ends, which lost 6 bases and 7 bases, there was a span of 18 bases. The CDR3 totals 14 residues. CDR1 is SGHTA, CDR2 FQGNSA, per germline.

The V call is TRBV19, the J call TRBJ2-7, with 8 bases that match TRBD1. The V and J ends lost 8 bases and 2 bases, in that order; junction bases with no gene match: 11. CDR1 LNHDA and CDR2 SQIVND come from the germline V gene (reference sequence). This CDR3 region has 15 residues. The DNA of the CDR3 is TGTGCCAGTGCCTATGACAGGGGAGTCCCCTACGAGCAGTACTTC. Translation: CASAYDRGVPYEQYF.

The chain links TRBV27 to TRBJ1-1; 9 bases align to TRBD1. The germline V gene has CDR1 MNHEY and CDR2 SMNVEV (reference sequence). This CDR3 comprises 15 residues. The V gene end was trimmed by 8 bases and the J gene end by 7 bases; junction bases not matched to a gene: 14. CDR3 DNA: TGTGCCAGCCGCGACCCCGGGACAGGGATATTTGAAGCTTTCTTT. It translates to CASRDPGTGIFEAFF.

The genes are TRBV18 and TRBJ2-7; possibly TRBD1 for D (5 bases). The germline V and J ends were trimmed by 0 bases and 5 bases, with 11 bases remaining between them. The CDR3 loop spans 14 amino acids. The germline gives CDR1 KGHSH, CDR2 LQKENI. The CDR3 is CASSPPIGVNEQYF. The CDR3 nucleotides read TGTGCCAGCTCACCACCGATAGGGGTGAACGAGCAGTACTTC.

The chain couples TRBV18 to TRBJ1-6; D may be TRBD1 (6 bases). The CDR3 sequence is 15 residues long. V lost 3 bases and J 10 bases, leaving 16 bases between the germline ends. Germline CDR1 and CDR2: KGHSH and LQKENI. The CDR3 loop reads CASSPVPTGPSPLHF. CDR3 bases: TGTGCCAGCTCACCTGTTCCCACAGGGCCATCACCCCTCCACTTT.

The chain has TRBV9 and TRBJ1-1, with D perhaps matching TRBD1 (5 bases). The CDR3 consists of 12 residues. The V gene lost 7 bases and the J gene lost 0 bases, with 7 bases spanning the gap. Looked up from germline, CDR1 is SGDLS and CDR2 is YYNGEE. For the CDR3, the DNA is TGTGCCAGCGCAGGGATGAACACTGAAGCTTTCTTT. Its protein product is CASAGMNTEAFF.

This clone has just a few counts. The V and J genes are TRBV30 and TRBJ2-5; 7 nucleotides agree with TRBD1. Germline V gives CDR1 GTSNPN, CDR2 SVGIG (reference sequence). There are 13 residues in the CDR3. V lost 0 bases, J lost 2 bases, and 0 bases stayed unmatched. The chain's CDR3 is CAWSVGQQETQYF. For the CDR3, the DNA is TGTGCCTGGAGTGTGGGACAGCAAGAGACCCAGTACTTC.

The chain carries TRBV28 and TRBJ2-5; D remains ambiguous. The CDR3 runs to 12 residues. Germline CDR1 is MDHEN and CDR2 is SYDVKM. V lost 6 bases to trimming and J lost 5 bases, with 10 bases between them. The CDR3 loop reads CASSFVIETQYF. CDR3 bases: TGTGCCAGCAGCTTTGTAATTGAGACCCAGTACTTC.

The chain is built from TRBV5-1 and TRBJ1-5, with TRBD1 identical over 7 bases. Germline V CDR1 and CDR2: SGHRS, YFSETQ. Trimming removed 0 bases from V and 4 bases from J; junction bases left unmatched: 4. The length of the CDR3 is 15 residues. CDR3 region: CASSLGQGANQPQHF. DNA of the CDR3: TGCGCCAGCAGCTTGGGACAGGGAGCAAATCAGCCCCAGCATTTT.

The V and J genes are TRBV7-2 and TRBJ1-5; 9 bases align to TRBD1. The V gene end was trimmed by 4 bases and the J gene end by 0 bases; junction bases not matched to a gene: 1. The CDR3 runs to 15 residues. Germline-derived CDR1 and CDR2 are SGHTA and FQGNSA. Here the CDR3 DNA reads TGTGCCAGCAGCTCGGACAGGGGTAGCAATCAGCCCCAGCATTTT. Translation: CASSSDRGSNQPQHF.